This T cell receptor (beta chain) was recovered during a study of cytomegalovirus exposure and HLA in healthy donors. Study overall: Within an early data release were roughly 90 million unique TCRs drawn from HLA-typed donors. Study results and limitations: An Asian-associated ancestry cluster reportedly showed fewer N-insertions than the approximately 630-donor mean in a later analysis. It emerged from a later analysis that several of the most significant clusters appeared to be linked to common viral pathogens. Many donors carried some public TCRs, although rarity characterized most TCR sequences.

The primer mix had 60 Vbeta and 13 Jbeta primers. Only in-frame clones appear in the TCRdb table, and some are missing; sequencing was by immunoSEQ multiplex PCR. The data contain under 200,000 clones, 60% to 80% of them singletons. A note on this clone: Its target is unknown.

Trimming left V 0 bases short and J 2 bases short, with 6 bases between. The CDR3 extends over 13 amino acids. The V gene's germline CDR1 is SQVTM and CDR2 ANQGSEA. The chain links TRBV29-1 to TRBJ2-3; D unclear. The origin of this receptor is a man aged 50-59 years in good health and CMV-seropositive. The sample consisted of PBMCs. The CDR3 sequence is CSVEDPYTDTQYF. The CDR3 bases are TGCAGCGTTGAAGATCCGTACACAGATACGCAGTATTTT.